Below, one TCR beta chain is given with its context. The antigen is not known. V lost 3 bases and J lost 5, with 28 bases in between. The CDR3 has 19 amino acids. CDR1 is LGHDT and CDR2 is YNNKEL in the germline V gene (reference sequence). Measured with immunoSEQ multiplex PCR; TCRdb has only the in-frame clones, and not every one. The sample yields around 500,000 clones, 89% seen once. These data belong to a study of Ad26.COV2.S vaccination and SARS-CoV-2 variants. As to treatment: roughly 18 received Ad26.COV2.S at low or high dose, single or two shots; 5 received placebo; per-sample allocation not given. All samples were drawn on day 63, counting from the first vaccine or placebo injection. In Boston, an adult donor aged 18-55 years took part. Study-wide points: People who got the vaccine had more spike-specific TCR breadth than people who got placebo. Total T cell responses, in the TCR breadth and depth analyses, may have been underestimated. Vaccine recipients and placebo recipients showed similar non-spike TCR breadth.

The origin of this receptor is a person between 18 and 59 years old who received the Ad26.COV2.S COVID-19 vaccine or a placebo. The chain is built from TRBV3-1 (or the pseudogene TRBV3-2) and TRBJ1-2; tentatively, D is TRBD1 (5 bases). The source material was peripheral blood, sampled in a trial of Ad26.COV2.S vaccine versus placebo. CDR3 residues: CASSQLGQAGILFGYGYTF. The CDR3 coding sequence is TGTGCCAGCAGCCAGCTGGGTCAGGCAGGGATTCTTTTTGGATATGGCTACACCTTC.